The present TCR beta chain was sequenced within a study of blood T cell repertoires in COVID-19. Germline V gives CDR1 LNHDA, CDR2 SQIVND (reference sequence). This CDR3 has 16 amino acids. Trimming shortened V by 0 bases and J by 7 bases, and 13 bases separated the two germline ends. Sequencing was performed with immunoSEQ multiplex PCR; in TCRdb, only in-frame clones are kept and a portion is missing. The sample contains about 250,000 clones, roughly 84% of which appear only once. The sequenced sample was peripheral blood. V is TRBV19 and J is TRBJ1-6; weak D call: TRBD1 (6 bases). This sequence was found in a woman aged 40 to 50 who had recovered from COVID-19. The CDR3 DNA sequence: TGTGCCAGTAGTATAGATCCACAGGGATCCAATTCACCCCTCCACTTT. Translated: CASSIDPQGSNSPLHF.